What follows are 3 T cell receptor beta chains derived from one specimen sequenced in a study of cytomegalovirus exposure and HLA in healthy donors. In the PCR, 60 Vbeta and 13 Jbeta primers were used. Data came from immunoSEQ multiplex PCR; TCRdb stores just in-frame clones and leaves some out. This table has around 180,000 clones, 80% appearing once. The specimen was PBMCs. The receptors were gathered from a woman in her forties in good health and CMV-seronegative.

The rearrangement uses TRBV5-4 and TRBJ2-2; TRBD1 agrees at 7 bases. The CDR3 contains 16 residues. CDR1 SGHNT and CDR2 YYREEE come from the germline V gene (reference sequence). Trimming removed 0 bases from V and 1 base from J; junction bases left unmatched: 3. CDR3 sequence: CASSLGGQLNTGELFF. The DNA of the CDR3 is TGTGCCAGCAGCTTGGGGGGACAGCTGAACACCGGGGAGCTGTTTTTT. Full variable domain (rest looked up from reference TRBV5-4 and TRBJ2-2): ETGVTQSPTHLIKTRGQQVTLRCSSQSGHNTVSWYQQALGQGPQFIFQYYREEENGRGNFPPRFSGLQFPNYSSELNVNALELDDSALYLCASSLGGQLNTGELFFGEGSRLTVL.

J is TRBJ1-1 and V is TRBV19; no clear D. With 7 bases removed from V and 10 bases from J, the gap between germline ends came to 16 bases. The germline CDR1 and CDR2 sequences are LNHDA and SQIVND (reference sequence). This CDR3 is 12 amino acids long. The CDR3 loop is CASNIWSGLAFF. The CDR3 DNA reads as TGTGCCAGTAATATCTGGAGCGGTCTAGCTTTCTTT. Using reference TRBV19 and TRBJ1-1 for the parts outside the CDR3, the full variable domain is DGGITQSPKYLFRKEGQNVTLSCEQNLNHDAMYWYRQDPGQGLRLIYYSQIVNDFQKGDIAEGYSVSREKKESFPLTVTSAQKNPTAFYLCASNIWSGLAFFGQGTRLTVV.

This chain links TRBV19 with TRBJ1-1; D may be TRBD1 (6 bases). The V gene lost 2 bases and the J gene lost 5 bases, with 6 bases spanning the gap. Germline V gene lookup returns CDR1 LNHDA and CDR2 SQIVND (reference sequence). This CDR3 is built from 12 residues. CDR3 in amino acids: CASSIRGTEAFF. DNA for the CDR3: TGTGCCAGTAGTATAAGGGGGACTGAAGCTTTCTTT. Supplemented by reference TRBV19 and TRBJ1-1, the full variable domain reads DGGITQSPKYLFRKEGQNVTLSCEQNLNHDAMYWYRQDPGQGLRLIYYSQIVNDFQKGDIAEGYSVSREKKESFPLTVTSAQKNPTAFYLCASSIRGTEAFFGQGTRLTVV.